The 29 T cell receptor beta chains listed next were all sequenced from one sample in a study of cytomegalovirus exposure and HLA in healthy donors. Using immunoSEQ multiplex PCR, the repertoire was profiled, and TCRdb retains in-frame clones only, with some absent. The data contain about 62,000 clones, 95% of them seen just once; the ten biggest clones take up over 6.5%. Sequencing input: PBMCs. These receptors originate from a woman between 18 and 30 years old in good health and CMV-seropositive.

There are a few counts of this clone. The chain joins TRBV5-6 to TRBJ1-2; 8 bases are a match to TRBD1. V lost 4 bases to trimming and J lost 1 base; unmatched junction nucleotides: 6. This CDR3 spans 15 amino acids. CDR1 and CDR2 (germline): SGHDT, YYEEEE. As DNA, the CDR3 is TGTGCCAGCAGCCGAGGACAGGGCTTTAACTATGGCTACACCTTC. Translation gives CASSRGQGFNYGYTF. The full variable domain, in which reference TRBV5-6 and TRBJ1-2 provide the parts outside the CDR3, is DAGVTQSPTHLIKTRGQQVTLRCSPKSGHDTVSWYQQALGQGPQFIFQYYEEEERQRGNFPDRFSGHQFPNYSSELNVNALLLGDSALYLCASSRGQGFNYGYTFGSGTRLTVV.

This chain links TRBV5-6 with TRBJ2-7, with a possible D match to TRBD2 (6 bases). V was shortened by 4 bases and J by 7 bases, with 21 bases between the two germline ends. The CDR3 is made up of 15 amino acids. Germline V lookup: CDR1 SGHDT, CDR2 YYEEEE. The CDR3 nucleotides are TGTGCCAGCAGCACGTGGGACTCGCAACTGGTGGAGCAGTACTTC. Translated, it gives CASSTWDSQLVEQYF.

The chain carries TRBV4-1 and TRBJ2-7; possibly TRBD1 for D (5 bases). Germline CDR1 and CDR2: MGHRA and YSYEKL. V lost 0 bases, J lost 0 bases, and 24 bases lay in between. The CDR3 is 20 amino acids. CDR3 amino acids: CASSQEAYATAQESSYEQYF. CDR3 nucleotide sequence: TGCGCCAGCAGCCAAGAGGCCTACGCGACAGCCCAAGAATCCTCCTACGAGCAGTACTTC.

V is TRBV6-6 and J is TRBJ2-1, with 10 bases fitting TRBD2. The germline V gene encodes CDR1 MNHNY and CDR2 SVGAGI (reference sequence). This CDR3 region has 14 residues. Trimming at V came to 7 bases and at J to 5 bases, leaving 5 bases not matched to a gene. The CDR3 nucleotides read TGTGCCAGCAACAAGCGGGAGGGCCACAATGAGCAGTTCTTC. This gives the protein CASNKREGHNEQFF.

This chain uses TRBV9 with TRBJ2-7; D is unresolved. This CDR3 is built from 15 residues. The germline CDR1 and CDR2 sequences are SGDLS and YYNGEE. Trimming removed 0 bases at V and 3 bases at J, with 13 bases between. The CDR3 reads CASSVAPGRGYEQYF. CDR3 DNA sequence: TGTGCCAGCAGCGTAGCACCAGGTCGTGGCTACGAGCAGTACTTC.

CDR3 protein: CASSVADGVNQPQHF. As DNA, the CDR3 is TGTGCCAGCAGCGTAGCTGACGGGGTAAATCAGCCCCAGCATTTT. The chain recombines TRBV9 with TRBJ1-5; D is unclear. Germline V gene data show CDR1 as SGDLS and CDR2 as YYNGEE. The CDR3 totals 15 residues. Trimming removed 0 bases at V and 4 bases at J, with 11 bases between.

The chain uses TRBV7-9 and TRBJ1-2, with 7 bases fitting TRBD1. Germline V gene sequence: CDR1 SEHNR, CDR2 FQNEAQ (reference sequence). J gave up 4 bases and V 0 bases, and 11 bases lay outside the gene matches. This CDR3 contains 17 residues. The chain's CDR3 is CASSLAVATGQIYGYTF. The CDR3 DNA is TGTGCCAGCAGCTTAGCGGTGGCGACGGGACAGATCTATGGCTACACCTTC.

With respect to this clone: One end of the junction varies from germline; a read error may be responsible. The genes are TRBV7-9 and TRBJ2-7, with 11 bases that match TRBD2. CDR1 is SEHNR, CDR2 FQNEAQ, per germline (reference sequence). This CDR3 has 13 residues. The chain's CDR3 is CASRSGTSGLPVF. The DNA for the CDR3 is TGTGCCAGCAGATCTGGGACTAGCGGCCTACCCGTTTTC.

This chain connects TRBV7-9 to TRBJ2-2; 11 bases map to TRBD2. The J segment lost 5 bases and the V segment lost 5 bases, leaving 10 bases of the junction unmatched. Germline V gene sequence: CDR1 SEHNR, CDR2 FQNEAQ (reference sequence). This CDR3 is built from 17 residues. The CDR3 coding sequence is TGTGCCAGCAGCCCCCGGGGGGCTAGCGGGAGGACCGGGGAGCTGTTTTTT. It yields the protein CASSPRGASGRTGELFF.

The chain recombines TRBV28 with TRBJ2-4, with 7 bases that match TRBD1. The trim removed 3 bases at V and 4 bases at J, leaving 12 bases unmatched. This CDR3 is 17 amino acids long. Germline CDR1 is MDHEN and CDR2 is SYDVKM. CDR3: CASSLLQNRGQKNIQYF. The CDR3 nucleotides read TGTGCCAGCAGTTTGCTCCAGAATCGGGGACAGAAAAACATTCAGTACTTC.

This chain connects TRBV30 to TRBJ2-5; TRBD2 agrees at 8 bases. V was clipped by 6 bases and J by 5 bases; unmatched bases: 8. Germline V gives CDR1 GTSNPN, CDR2 SVGIG (reference sequence). CDR3 length: 13 residues. The CDR3 bases are TGTGCCTGCACAGCGGGGGATGGTGAGACCCAGTACTTC. Encoded protein: CACTAGDGETQYF.

This clone was counted once. The genes are TRBV5-7 and TRBJ1-5; D is ambiguous. TRBV5-7 falls under the ORF class, with uncertain function. V was shortened by 4 bases and J by 6 bases, with 11 bases between the two germline ends. This CDR3 is 13 amino acids long. CDR3 nucleotide sequence: TGTGCCAGCAGCCTCGGAGGGATTCAGCCCCAGCATTTT. Its protein is CASSLGGIQPQHF.

The chain uses TRBV27 and TRBJ2-3; 10 positions match TRBD2. J lost 3 bases, V lost 6 bases, and 6 bases had no gene match. Germline CDR1 and CDR2: MNHEY and SMNVEV (reference sequence). The length of the CDR3 is 15 residues. The chain's CDR3 is CASSPRTSGTDTQYF. For the CDR3, the DNA is TGTGCCAGCAGCCCCCGGACTAGCGGAACAGATACGCAGTATTTT.

The rearrangement joins TRBV28 to TRBJ2-4; TRBD1 matches at 8 bases. Trimming at V came to 2 bases and at J to 7 bases, leaving 4 bases not matched to a gene. From germline, CDR1 is MDHEN and CDR2 SYDVKM. This CDR3 has 14 residues. This CDR3 is CASSLARGRNIQYF. CDR3 nucleotides: TGTGCCAGCAGTTTAGCCAGGGGGCGGAACATTCAGTACTTC.

This chain uses TRBV5-1 with TRBJ1-1; no firm D call. The V gene's germline CDR1 is SGHRS and CDR2 YFSETQ. Deletions cut 4 bases from V and 5 bases from J, with 15 bases between. CDR3 size: 14 residues. In DNA form, the CDR3 reads TGCGCCAGCAGCCTTGACACCTATACAACTGAAGCTTTCTTT. Translation: CASSLDTYTTEAFF.

The rearrangement uses TRBV28 and TRBJ2-7; D gene ambiguous. Germline CDR1 is MDHEN and CDR2 is SYDVKM. V shed 3 bases and J shed 2 bases, with 8 bases lying between them. The CDR3 has 13 residues. DNA for the CDR3: TGTGCCAGCAGTTTTTACGAGGCCTACGAGCAGTACTTC. Translation gives CASSFYEAYEQYF. The full variable domain, completed using reference TRBV28 and TRBJ2-7, is DVKVTQSSRYLVKRTGEKVFLECVQDMDHENMFWYRQDPGLGLRLIYFSYDVKMKEKGDIPEGYSVSREKKERFSLILESASTNQTSMYLCASSFYEAYEQYFGPGTRLTVT.

The chain is built from TRBV10-2 and TRBJ2-3, with TRBD2 matching over 9 bases. This CDR3 region has 16 residues. V was pared by 3 bases and J by 7 bases, with 11 bases of the junction left unmatched. Germline CDR1 reads WSHSY; CDR2 reads SAAADI. The CDR3 region is CASSESRASGVYTQYF. Here the CDR3 DNA reads TGCGCCAGCAGTGAAAGTCGCGCTAGCGGGGTATATACGCAGTATTTT.

The chain links TRBV27 to TRBJ1-2, with 8 bases lining up with TRBD1. J was trimmed by 8 bases and V by 4 bases; bases with no gene match: 12. The CDR3 totals 15 residues. Germline values: CDR1 MNHEY, CDR2 SMNVEV (reference sequence). Here the CDR3 DNA reads TGTGCCAGCAGTTCTTCCGGGACAGGCATCTTCGGCTACACCTTC. Its protein is CASSSSGTGIFGYTF.

The CDR3: CASSFTGYEQYF. CDR3 coding DNA: TGTGCCAGCAGCTTTACAGGCTACGAGCAGTACTTC. The gene calls are TRBV5-6 and TRBJ2-7; D might be TRBD1 (5 bases). Trimming took off 2 bases at V and 3 bases at J, with 6 bases between the two ends. CDR1 is SGHDT, CDR2 YYEEEE, per germline. The CDR3 sequence is 12 residues long.

The chain employs TRBV18 and TRBJ2-3, with a possible D match to TRBD1 (5 bases). The CDR3 has 14 amino acids. Trimming cost V 2 bases and J 1 base, with 7 bases left between them. Germline V CDR1 and CDR2: KGHSH, LQKENI. The CDR3 region has the DNA TGTGCCAGCTCACCAACAGGCCGCACAGATACGCAGTATTTT. This sequence encodes CASSPTGRTDTQYF.

The rearrangement joins TRBV7-3 to TRBJ2-5, with 9 bases that match TRBD2. The CDR3 has 14 residues. The V segment lost 0 bases and the J segment 4 bases; nucleotides outside the gene matches: 0. The germline CDR1 and CDR2 sequences are SGHTA and FQGTGA. DNA for the CDR3: TGTGCCAGCAGCTTAACTAGCGGGGGAGAGACCCAGTACTTC. Amino acid sequence: CASSLTSGGETQYF.

CDR3 loop: CAWIRQGQISGYTF. CDR3 DNA: TGTGCCTGGATACGACAGGGGCAGATCTCTGGCTACACCTTC. The J gene is TRBJ1-2, the V gene TRBV30, with 8 bases that match TRBD1. The ends lost 4 bases at V and 7 bases at J; junction bases unmatched: 11. Germline CDR1 reads GTSNPN; CDR2 reads SVGIG (reference sequence). The CDR3 contains 14 residues.

This clone was seen just once. V gene TRBV9 combines with J gene TRBJ1-2; D is ambiguous. Trimming shortened V by 3 bases and J by 2 bases, and 11 bases separated the two germline ends. This CDR3 comprises 14 residues. Germline loops: CDR1 SGDLS, CDR2 YYNGEE. The CDR3 is CASSAVAKNYGYTF. Written as DNA, the CDR3 is TGTGCCAGCAGCGCGGTAGCTAAGAACTATGGCTACACCTTC.

J is TRBJ1-1 and V is TRBV7-9, with 7 bases aligning to TRBD1. V lost 5 bases to trimming and J lost 1 base; unmatched junction nucleotides: 4. CDR1 SEHNR and CDR2 FQNEAQ come from the germline V gene (reference sequence). The length of the CDR3 is 14 residues. This chain's CDR3 is CASSPGQKNTEAFF. The DNA for the CDR3 is TGTGCCAGCAGCCCGGGACAGAAGAACACTGAAGCTTTCTTT.

This chain uses TRBV6-5 with TRBJ2-2; D is uncertain. Germline V gene sequence: CDR1 MNHEY, CDR2 SVGAGI. Deletions cut 5 bases from V and 4 bases from J, with 5 bases between. The CDR3 consists of 12 residues. The DNA for the CDR3 is TGTGCCAGCAGTCTACCCACCGGGGAGCTGTTTTTT. Protein: CASSLPTGELFF.

The V gene is TRBV15, the J gene TRBJ1-1; D gene unclear. The length of the CDR3 is 13 residues. The V gene's germline CDR1 is LNHNV and CDR2 YYDKDF (reference sequence). V dropped 0 bases and J dropped 7 bases, with 9 bases sitting between them. This CDR3 is CATSRDSRFEAFF. The CDR3 DNA reads TGTGCCACCAGCAGAGATTCTAGATTTGAAGCTTTCTTT.

The chain uses TRBV4-1 and TRBJ2-1; 8 bases match TRBD2. V shed 3 bases, J shed 7 bases, and the junction held 11 bases outside the gene matches. The CDR3 runs to 16 residues. Germline CDR1 reads MGHRA; CDR2 reads YSYEKL. The CDR3 region is CASSHRLAGDLNEQFF. CDR3 bases: TGCGCCAGCAGCCACCGTCTAGCGGGTGACTTAAATGAGCAGTTCTTC.

The J gene is TRBJ1-4, the V gene TRBV27; 9 positions match TRBD1. Looked up from germline, CDR1 is MNHEY and CDR2 is SMNVEV (reference sequence). This CDR3 has 15 amino acids. V lost 6 bases, J lost 8 bases, and 10 bases stayed unmatched. The CDR3 region is CASRREQGAREKLFF. CDR3 nucleotides: TGTGCCAGCAGGCGGGAACAGGGGGCGCGAGAAAAACTGTTTTTT.

The CDR3 DNA reads TGTGCCTGGAGTCTAGCGGGGGGTAATTACAATGAGCAGTTCTTC. This sequence encodes CAWSLAGGNYNEQFF. The rearrangement links TRBV30 to TRBJ2-1; 11 bases agree with TRBD2. Trimming at V came to 2 bases and at J to 4 bases, leaving 4 bases not matched to a gene. Germline CDR1 GTSNPN, CDR2 SVGIG (reference sequence). CDR3 length equals 15 residues.